This record concerns one T cell receptor beta chain sequence. Its antigen is not known. V was clipped by 2 bases and J by 1 base, with 12 bases between them. The CDR3 sequence is 15 residues long. Germline V gene sequence: CDR1 SGHKS, CDR2 YYEKEE (reference sequence). The data belong to a study of beta chain features in type 1 diabetes. About the research overall: When patients were set against healthy donors, age, gender and cell yields were similar. Cells sorted and examined across all samples totaled almost 110 million.

Overall study findings and caveats: Whatever favoring of shorter templates PCR might show would apply equally to patients and controls. In comparison with healthy donors, patients had naive, central memory and Treg TCRB repertoires that appeared more similar. Moderate yet significant TCRB CDR3 shortening was seen in Type 1 diabetes patients in all four CD4+ subsets.

cDNA synthesis used the whole RNA isolate, giving expressed TCRB sequences. This table comes from immunoSEQ multiplex PCR, and its TCRdb copy is limited to in-frame clones, with some not included. The sample holds about 45,000 clones, around 71% seen once. This clonotype was obtained from a woman aged 18-30 years with type 1 diabetes. The sequencing input was Tregs from blood. The rearrangement joins TRBV5-5 to TRBJ1-1; D possibly corresponds to TRBD1 (5 bases). The CDR3 sequence is CASSFLQGKNTEAFF. CDR3 DNA sequence: TGTGCCAGCAGCTTTCTTCAGGGAAAGAACACTGAAGCTTTCTTT.